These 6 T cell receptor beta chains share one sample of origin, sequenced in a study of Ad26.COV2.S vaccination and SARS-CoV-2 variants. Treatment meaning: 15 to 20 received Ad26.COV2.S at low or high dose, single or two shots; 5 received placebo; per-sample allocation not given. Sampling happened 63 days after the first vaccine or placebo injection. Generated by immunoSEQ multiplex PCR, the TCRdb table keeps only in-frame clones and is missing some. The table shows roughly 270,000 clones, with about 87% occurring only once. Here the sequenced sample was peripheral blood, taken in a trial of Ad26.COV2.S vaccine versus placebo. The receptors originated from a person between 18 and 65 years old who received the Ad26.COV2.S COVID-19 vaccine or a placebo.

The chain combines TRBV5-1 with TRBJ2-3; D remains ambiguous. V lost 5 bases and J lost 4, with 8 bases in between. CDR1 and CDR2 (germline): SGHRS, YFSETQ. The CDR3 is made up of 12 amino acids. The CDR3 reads CASSYVPDTQYF. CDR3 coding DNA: TGCGCCAGCAGTTATGTTCCAGATACGCAGTATTTT.

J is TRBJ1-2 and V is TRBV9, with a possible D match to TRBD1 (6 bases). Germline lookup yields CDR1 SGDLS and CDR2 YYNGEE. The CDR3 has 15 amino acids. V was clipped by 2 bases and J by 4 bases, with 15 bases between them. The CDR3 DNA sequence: TGTGCCAGCAGCGTGGGTCCAGGGGTTTTCTATGGCTACACCTTC. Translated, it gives CASSVGPGVFYGYTF.

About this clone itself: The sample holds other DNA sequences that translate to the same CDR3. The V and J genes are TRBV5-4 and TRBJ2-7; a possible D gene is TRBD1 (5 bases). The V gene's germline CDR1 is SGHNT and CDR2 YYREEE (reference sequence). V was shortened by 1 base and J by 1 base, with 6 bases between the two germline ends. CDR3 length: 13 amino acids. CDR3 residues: CASSLTGSYEQYF. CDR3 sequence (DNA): TGTGCCAGCAGCTTGACAGGTTCCTACGAGCAGTACTTC.

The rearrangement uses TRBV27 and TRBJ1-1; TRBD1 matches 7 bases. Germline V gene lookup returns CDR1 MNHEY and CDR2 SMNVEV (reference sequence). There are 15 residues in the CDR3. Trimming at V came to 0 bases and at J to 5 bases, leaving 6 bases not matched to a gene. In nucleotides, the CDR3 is TGTGCCAGCAGTTTATCGAGGGCAGGGGGGACTGAAGCTTTCTTT. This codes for CASSLSRAGGTEAFF.

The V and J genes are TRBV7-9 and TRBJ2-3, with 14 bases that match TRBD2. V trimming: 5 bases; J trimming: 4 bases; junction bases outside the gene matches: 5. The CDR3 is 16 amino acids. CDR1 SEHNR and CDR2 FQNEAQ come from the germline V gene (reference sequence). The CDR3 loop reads CASSHLTSGRADTQYF. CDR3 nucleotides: TGTGCCAGCAGCCATCTGACTAGCGGGAGGGCAGATACGCAGTATTTT.

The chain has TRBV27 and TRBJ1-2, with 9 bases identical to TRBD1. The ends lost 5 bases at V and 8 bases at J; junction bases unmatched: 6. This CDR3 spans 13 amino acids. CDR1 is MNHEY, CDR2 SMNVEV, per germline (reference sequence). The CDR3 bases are TGTGCCAGCAGTCCCTGGGACAGGGAAGGCTACACCTTC. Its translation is CASSPWDREGYTF.